This T cell receptor (beta chain) was captured in a study of control samples from healthy donors and cancer patients. The germline gives CDR1 MNHNS, CDR2 SASEGT. The CDR3 sequence is 13 residues long. V dropped 1 base and J dropped 4 bases, with 4 bases sitting between them. Assay: immunoSEQ multiplex PCR; the TCRdb copy retains only in-frame clones and omits some. The data hold 400,000 to 500,000 clones, with 90% observed a single time. This chain uses TRBV6-1 with TRBJ2-2; D is unresolved. Sequenced sample: PBMCs. The source is a middle-aged man with head and neck cancer. The CDR3: CASSEGRTGELFF. The CDR3 DNA reads as TGTGCCAGCAGTGAAGGTCGCACCGGGGAGCTGTTTTTT.